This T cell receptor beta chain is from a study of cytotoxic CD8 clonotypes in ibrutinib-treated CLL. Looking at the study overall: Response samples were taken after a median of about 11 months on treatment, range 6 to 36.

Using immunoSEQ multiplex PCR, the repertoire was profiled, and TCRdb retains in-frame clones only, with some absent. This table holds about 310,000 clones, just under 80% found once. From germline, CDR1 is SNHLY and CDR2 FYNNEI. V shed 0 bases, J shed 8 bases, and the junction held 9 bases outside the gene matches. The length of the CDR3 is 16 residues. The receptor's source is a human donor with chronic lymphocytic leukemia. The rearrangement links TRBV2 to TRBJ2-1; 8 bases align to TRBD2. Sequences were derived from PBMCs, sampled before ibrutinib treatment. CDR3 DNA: TGTGCCAGCAGTGAAGCGCTTAGCGGGATCAGGGATGAGCAGTTCTTC. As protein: CASSEALSGIRDEQFF.